A single sample is the source of the 16 T cell receptor beta chains below, sequenced in a study of blood T cell repertoires in COVID-19. The repertoire was sequenced with immunoSEQ multiplex PCR; TCRdb's copy has only in-frame clones and lacks some. The profile covers around 230,000 clones, with 80% to 90% appearing a single time and around 2.3% taken by the ten largest. Sequences were obtained from peripheral blood. These receptors all come from a woman aged 40-49 years with active or convalescent COVID-19.

This chain links TRBV15 with TRBJ2-7; 7 bases fit TRBD1. The CDR3 consists of 14 residues. With V trimmed by 2 bases and J by 3 bases, 4 bases remained unmatched. The germline V gene encodes CDR1 LNHNV and CDR2 YYDKDF (reference sequence). CDR3: CATSRKTGDYEQYF. The CDR3 region has the DNA TGTGCCACCAGCAGAAAAACAGGGGACTACGAGCAGTACTTC.

This clone was seen a handful of times. This chain connects TRBV7-2 to TRBJ1-3; tentatively, D is TRBD1 (5 bases). Germline V CDR1 and CDR2: SGHTA, FQGNSA. This CDR3 has 14 residues. Between the trimmed V and J ends, which lost 6 bases and 7 bases, there was a span of 16 bases. The CDR3 sequence is CASSGNRGMNTIYF. The CDR3 nucleotides read TGTGCCAGCAGTGGGAACCGGGGGATGAACACCATATATTTT.

The genes are TRBV18 and TRBJ2-7, with TRBD2 as a possible D gene (5 bases). V dropped 3 bases and J dropped 6 bases, with 12 bases sitting between them. Germline V lookup: CDR1 KGHSH, CDR2 LQKENI. CDR3 length equals 13 residues. CDR3 amino acids: CASSPEVLVEQYF. CDR3 DNA: TGTGCCAGCTCACCGGAGGTGTTAGTCGAGCAGTACTTC.

The J gene is TRBJ1-3, the V gene TRBV5-8, with a possible D match to TRBD1 (6 bases). Germline CDR1 is SGHTS and CDR2 is YDEGEE. This CDR3 spans 19 amino acids. The V end lost 1 base, the J end lost 3 bases, and 23 bases lay between the germline ends. The DNA for the CDR3 is TGTGCCAGCAGCTTGATCGGGCTGAGTATGGGGGCAGGTGGAAACACCATATATTTT. It yields the protein CASSLIGLSMGAGGNTIYF.

This chain connects TRBV5-6 to TRBJ2-2; D call uncertain. Germline loops: CDR1 SGHDT, CDR2 YYEEEE. V was shortened by 0 bases and J by 6 bases, with 6 bases between the two germline ends. The CDR3 sequence is 13 residues long. CDR3 region: CASSLGVSGELFF. The CDR3 coding sequence is TGTGCCAGCAGCTTGGGCGTTTCCGGGGAGCTGTTTTTT.

The chain combines TRBV19 with TRBJ1-2; 7 bases are shared with TRBD1. CDR3 length equals 13 residues. Trimming removed 11 bases from V and 4 bases from J; junction bases left unmatched: 10. Germline loops: CDR1 LNHDA, CDR2 SQIVND (reference sequence). The CDR3, as DNA: TGTGCCGCTTCATACAGGGGAAGCTATGGCTACACCTTC. Translated, it gives CAASYRGSYGYTF.

The genes are TRBV21-1 and TRBJ1-1; the listed D gene, TRBD1, was not tested against the DNA. TRBV21-1 is assigned pseudogene status. This CDR3 has 14 residues. CDR3 sequence: CASSTDRKSTEAFF. CDR3 coding DNA: TGTGCCAGCAGCACTGACAGGAAGTCCACTGAAGCTTTCTTT.

The chain is built from TRBV6-5 and TRBJ1-2; 8 positions agree with TRBD1. The CDR3 has 13 residues. V dropped 10 bases and J dropped 3; count of bases not matched to a gene: 7. Germline lookup yields CDR1 MNHEY and CDR2 SVGAGI. The CDR3 spells CATKDRVDYGYTF. DNA for the CDR3: TGTGCCACCAAGGACAGGGTGGACTATGGCTACACCTTC.

This clone was counted a single time. The V and J genes are TRBV11-2 and TRBJ2-4, with D unclear. Trimming cost V 0 bases and J 1 base, with 19 bases left between them. Germline CDR1 SGHAT, CDR2 FQNNGV. The CDR3 is made up of 19 amino acids. CDR3 nucleotides: TGTGCCAGCAGCTTAGATCAGAAGACAACCATATTGGCCAAAAACATTCAGTACTTC. Its translation: CASSLDQKTTILAKNIQYF.

This chain uses TRBV15 with TRBJ2-1, with D perhaps matching TRBD1 (6 bases). Germline-derived CDR1 and CDR2 are LNHNV and YYDKDF (reference sequence). The germline V and J ends were trimmed by 0 bases and 4 bases, with 13 bases remaining between them. The length of the CDR3 is 16 residues. The chain's CDR3 is CATSRDLQGTYNEQFF. CDR3 sequence (DNA): TGTGCCACCAGCAGAGATTTACAGGGTACTTACAATGAGCAGTTCTTC.

This chain links TRBV28 with TRBJ1-2, with 9 bases matching TRBD1. With V trimmed by 3 bases and J by 2 bases, 7 bases remained unmatched. The CDR3 contains 16 residues. Germline V CDR1 and CDR2: MDHEN, SYDVKM. In DNA, the CDR3 is TGTGCCAGCAGTTTCCCCACGACAGGGGGGAACTATGGCTACACCTTC. Translation gives CASSFPTTGGNYGYTF.

The V and J genes are TRBV15 and TRBJ2-7; TRBD2 matches at 12 bases. This CDR3 comprises 17 residues. The germline V gene encodes CDR1 LNHNV and CDR2 YYDKDF (reference sequence). V gave up 3 bases and J gave up 5 bases; unmatched junction bases: 11. CDR3 nucleotides: TGTGCCACCAGCAGGGTTGTCGGTGGACTAGCGGGGAACGAGCAGTACTTC. Its protein product is CATSRVVGGLAGNEQYF.

This chain uses TRBV11-2 with TRBJ2-7; 7 nucleotides match TRBD2. The CDR3 is 15 residues long. Germline V CDR1 and CDR2: SGHAT, FQNNGV. The V segment lost 1 base and the J segment 0 bases; nucleotides outside the gene matches: 3. Written as DNA, the CDR3 is TGTGCCAGCAGCTTAGCGCGGGGGAGCTCCTACGAGCAGTACTTC. Amino acid sequence: CASSLARGSSYEQYF. Variable domain in full (rest from reference TRBV11-2 and TRBJ2-7): EAGVAQSPRYKIIEKRQSVAFWCNPISGHATLYWYQQILGQGPKLLIQFQNNGVVDDSQLPKDRFSAERLKGVDSTLKIQPAKLEDSAVYLCASSLARGSSYEQYFGPGTRLTVT.

The rearrangement joins TRBV6-5 to TRBJ1-2; 7 nucleotides align to TRBD1. J gave up 3 bases and V 6 bases, and 4 bases lay outside the gene matches. In germline, CDR1 is MNHEY, CDR2 SVGAGI. The CDR3 sequence is 13 residues long. The CDR3 coding sequence is TGTGCCAGCAGCGGGGACAGCGACTATGGCTACACCTTC. As protein: CASSGDSDYGYTF.

CDR3 sequence (DNA): TGTGCCAGCAGTGAAGACGGGGGTGGTTCGGGGATCACCGGGGAGCTGTTTTTT. Translation: CASSEDGGGSGITGELFF. The chain joins TRBV6-1 to TRBJ2-2; D possibly corresponds to TRBD2 (6 bases). The CDR3 has 18 residues. Trimming took 1 base from V and 4 from J, leaving 19 bases between them. CDR1 is MNHNS, CDR2 SASEGT, per germline.

The chain has TRBV7-9 and TRBJ2-5; weak D call: TRBD2 (7 bases). Germline V CDR1 and CDR2: SEHNR, FQNEAQ (reference sequence). Trimming shortened V by 5 bases and J by 2 bases, and 21 bases separated the two germline ends. The CDR3 extends over 17 amino acids. The CDR3 spells CASSPGLGGASQETQYF. CDR3 bases: TGTGCCAGCAGCCCCGGTTTGGGGGGGGCCTCTCAAGAGACCCAGTACTTC.